One sample yielded the 21 T cell receptor beta chains listed below, sequenced in a study of control samples from healthy donors and cancer patients. The table came from immunoSEQ multiplex PCR; TCRdb's copy has only in-frame clones and leaves some out. The sample has around 120,000 clones, 70% to 90% seen once. The source material was blood. These TCRs come from a man aged 55 to 70 in good health.

The V call is TRBV6-2 or TRBV6-3, the J call TRBJ1-5; no firm D call. Looked up from germline, CDR1 is MNHEY and CDR2 is SVGEGT. CDR3 length equals 14 residues. V was trimmed by 2 bases and J by 5 bases, leaving 10 bases between them. DNA for the CDR3: TGTGCCAGCAGTTACGTGGGTAAAGATCAGCCCCAGCATTTT. This gives the protein CASSYVGKDQPQHF.

The chain is built from TRBV11-2 and TRBJ2-7, with TRBD1 matching 8 bases. Losses at the gene ends were 3 bases for V and 5 bases for J; bases not matched to a gene: 6. The CDR3 extends over 14 amino acids. Germline V gives CDR1 SGHAT, CDR2 FQNNGV. The CDR3 sequence: CASSLGQVRDEQYF. CDR3 DNA: TGTGCCAGCAGCTTGGGACAGGTCCGGGACGAGCAGTACTTC.

This chain connects TRBV25-1 to TRBJ1-2; D gene unclear. The V end lost 1 base, the J end lost 8 bases, and 5 bases lay between the germline ends. The V gene's germline CDR1 is MGHDK and CDR2 SYGVNS. CDR3 length equals 11 residues. The CDR3 loop is CASSESTGYTF. CDR3 nucleotide sequence: TGTGCCAGCAGTGAATCGACCGGCTACACCTTC.

This clone was recorded once. This rearrangement joins TRBV2 to TRBJ1-2; no clear D gene. V shed 8 bases and J shed 8 bases, with 15 bases lying between them. The CDR3 loop spans 12 amino acids. Germline-derived CDR1 and CDR2 are SNHLY and FYNNEI. The CDR3 loop is CASGEEVGGYTF. CDR3 nucleotide sequence: TGTGCCAGCGGAGAGGAGGTAGGAGGCTACACCTTC. Drawing the rest from reference TRBV2 and TRBJ1-2, the complete variable domain is EPEVTQTPSHQVTQMGQEVILRCVPISNHLYFYWYRQILGQKVEFLVSFYNNEISEKSEIFDDQFSVERPDGSNFTLKIRSTKLEDSAMYFCASGEEVGGYTFGSGTRLTVV.

The chain links TRBV29-1 to TRBJ1-3; D gene unclear. The CDR3 loop spans 14 amino acids. Per the germline V gene, CDR1 is SQVTM and CDR2 is ANQGSEA. V was shortened by 1 base and J by 3 bases, with 10 bases between the two germline ends. CDR3 sequence (DNA): TGCAGCGTTGAAGCGGAGGCAGGTGGAAACACCATATATTTT. Encoded protein: CSVEAEAGGNTIYF.

The chain carries TRBV28 and TRBJ2-3, with D maybe TRBD1 (6 bases). In germline, CDR1 is MDHEN, CDR2 SYDVKM. Trimming left V 3 bases short and J 0 bases short, with 10 bases between. This CDR3 region has 15 residues. Here the CDR3 reads CASSFYRESTDTQYF. CDR3 DNA sequence: TGTGCCAGCAGTTTTTACAGGGAGAGCACAGATACGCAGTATTTT.

This clone appeared a few times. This chain uses TRBV18 with TRBJ1-5; tentative D call: TRBD1 (5 bases). This CDR3 contains 16 residues. Germline V gene lookup returns CDR1 KGHSH and CDR2 LQKENI. V lost 4 bases and J lost 3, with 16 bases in between. CDR3 amino acids: CASSLGTLGVNQPQHF. The CDR3, as DNA: TGTGCCAGCTCACTCGGGACTTTGGGGGTCAATCAGCCCCAGCATTTT.

This clone appeared once. The chain carries TRBV19 and TRBJ1-3; TRBD1 agrees at 7 bases. This CDR3 is built from 16 residues. V gave up 5 bases and J gave up 0 bases; unmatched junction bases: 7. The germline V gene has CDR1 LNHDA and CDR2 SQIVND (reference sequence). CDR3 residues: CASSAGQPFSGNTIYF. DNA for the CDR3: TGTGCCAGTAGTGCGGGACAGCCCTTCTCTGGAAACACCATATATTTT.

This chain uses TRBV12-3 or TRBV12-4 with TRBJ1-2; D is unclear. The V end lost 7 bases, the J end lost 0 bases, and 9 bases lay between the germline ends. The CDR3 runs to 13 residues. CDR3 DNA: TGTGCCAGCATCCACCAAACTAACTATGGCTACACCTTC. Protein: CASIHQTNYGYTF.

The rearrangement joins TRBV28 to TRBJ2-3; D remains ambiguous. The CDR3 contains 15 residues. The germline V gene encodes CDR1 MDHEN and CDR2 SYDVKM. Trimming took 5 bases from V and 0 from J, leaving 12 bases between them. CDR3 coding DNA: TGTGCCAGCAGTCCATACGTCCAAAGCACAGATACGCAGTATTTT. It is translated as CASSPYVQSTDTQYF.

V gene TRBV7-2 combines with J gene TRBJ1-2; D not certain. Trimming took off 1 base at V and 2 bases at J, with 8 bases between the two ends. Per germline, CDR1 SGHTA and CDR2 FQGNSA. This CDR3 has 14 residues. The chain's CDR3 is CASSLVGLNYGYTF. The CDR3 nucleotides are TGTGCCAGCAGCTTAGTGGGTTTGAACTATGGCTACACCTTC.

V gene TRBV28 combines with J gene TRBJ2-3; 12 nucleotides agree with TRBD1. V trimming: 8 bases; J trimming: 2 bases; junction bases outside the gene matches: 2. In germline, CDR1 is MDHEN, CDR2 SYDVKM. The CDR3 runs to 14 residues. The CDR3 sequence: CASWDRGLTDTQYF. CDR3 coding DNA: TGTGCCAGCTGGGACAGGGGGCTCACAGATACGCAGTATTTT.

The rearrangement joins TRBV6-6 to TRBJ1-1; the D gene is possibly TRBD1 (5 bases). The CDR3 loop spans 14 amino acids. Trimming shortened V by 6 bases and J by 1 base, and 12 bases separated the two germline ends. Germline assignment: CDR1 MNHNY and CDR2 SVGAGI (reference sequence). The CDR3 DNA sequence: TGTGCCAGCAGGAGGGGTAAGGAGAACACTGAAGCTTTCTTT. Translating it yields CASRRGKENTEAFF.

The genes are TRBV7-2 and TRBJ1-6; 7 nucleotides agree with TRBD1. Germline CDR1 reads SGHTA; CDR2 reads FQGNSA. V lost 5 bases to trimming and J lost 7 bases; unmatched junction nucleotides: 5. The CDR3 has 14 amino acids. The CDR3 DNA follows: TGTGCCAGCAGCCCAGGACAGGCCAATTCACCCCTCCACTTT. It encodes CASSPGQANSPLHF.

The chain couples TRBV28 to TRBJ2-7; D not resolved. Germline CDR1 reads MDHEN; CDR2 reads SYDVKM. Deletions cut 7 bases from V and 2 bases from J, with 9 bases between. The CDR3 runs 12 residues. The chain's CDR3 is CASIGKTYEQYF. The CDR3 DNA follows: TGTGCCAGCATCGGTAAGACCTACGAGCAGTACTTC.

This chain uses TRBV6-1 with TRBJ2-1; 15 nucleotides align to TRBD2. CDR3 length: 17 residues. V shed 3 bases and J 7 bases; nucleotides not matched to a gene: 7. From germline, CDR1 is MNHNS and CDR2 SASEGT. The CDR3 bases are TGTGCCAGCAGTGAGGGACTAGCGGGGGGTATGTATAATGAGCAGTTCTTC. This gives the protein CASSEGLAGGMYNEQFF.

The genes are TRBV19 and TRBJ1-6, with 8 nucleotides matching TRBD1. J gave up 4 bases and V 7 bases, and 6 bases lay outside the gene matches. Germline V gene sequence: CDR1 LNHDA, CDR2 SQIVND (reference sequence). The CDR3 spans 15 residues. The CDR3 reads CASTYQGAYNSPLHF. Here the CDR3 DNA reads TGTGCCAGTACTTATCAGGGGGCTTATAATTCACCCCTCCACTTT.

This clone was found a few times. CDR3 DNA sequence: TGTGCCACCAGTGATCCCCACTCCTACGAGCAGTACTTC. As protein: CATSDPHSYEQYF. The V gene is TRBV24-1, the J gene TRBJ2-7; D unclear. The CDR3 is 13 residues long. Germline values: CDR1 KGHDR, CDR2 SFDVKD. Trimming removed 3 bases from V and 0 bases from J, with 5 bases in between.

The V and J genes are TRBV19 and TRBJ2-1; 9 positions match TRBD2. Germline CDR1 and CDR2: LNHDA and SQIVND (reference sequence). With V trimmed by 5 bases and J by 9 bases, 8 bases remained unmatched. The CDR3 sequence is 14 residues long. The CDR3 nucleotides read TGTGCCAGTAGTTCGGGACTAGCCTATGGTGAGCAGTTCTTC. This gives the protein CASSSGLAYGEQFF.

This clone was found a few times. The chain recombines TRBV4-2 with TRBJ1-2; possible D gene TRBD1, 6 bases. V lost 5 bases and J lost 4, with 20 bases in between. This CDR3 contains 16 residues. Germline values: CDR1 LGHNA, CDR2 YNFKEQ. This chain's CDR3 is CASSSGAGAEIYGYTF. The CDR3 nucleotides are TGTGCCAGCAGCTCCGGAGCAGGGGCGGAGATCTATGGCTACACCTTC.

This clone has only one observation. The CDR3 loop is CASSAGQIYEQYF. The CDR3 DNA reads TGTGCCAGCAGCGCGGGACAGATCTACGAGCAGTACTTC. V gene TRBV5-5 combines with J gene TRBJ2-7; the D gene is possibly TRBD1 (7 bases). The CDR3 sequence is 13 residues long. Germline lookup yields CDR1 SGHKS and CDR2 YYEKEE (reference sequence). The V and J ends lost 4 bases and 3 bases respectively, with 11 bases between them.